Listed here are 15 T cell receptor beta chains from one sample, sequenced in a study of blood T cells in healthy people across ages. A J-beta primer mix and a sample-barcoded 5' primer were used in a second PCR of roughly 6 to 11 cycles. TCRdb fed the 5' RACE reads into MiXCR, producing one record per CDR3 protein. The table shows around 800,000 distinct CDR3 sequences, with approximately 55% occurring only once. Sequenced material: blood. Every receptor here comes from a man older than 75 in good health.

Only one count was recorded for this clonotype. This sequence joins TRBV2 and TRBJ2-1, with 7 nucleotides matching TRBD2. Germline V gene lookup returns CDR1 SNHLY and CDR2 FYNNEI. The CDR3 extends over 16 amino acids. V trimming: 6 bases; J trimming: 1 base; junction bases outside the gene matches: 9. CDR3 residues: CASRRASGSSYNEQFF. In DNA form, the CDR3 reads TGTGCCAGCAGACGTGCTAGCGGTAGTTCCTACAATGAGCAGTTCTTC.

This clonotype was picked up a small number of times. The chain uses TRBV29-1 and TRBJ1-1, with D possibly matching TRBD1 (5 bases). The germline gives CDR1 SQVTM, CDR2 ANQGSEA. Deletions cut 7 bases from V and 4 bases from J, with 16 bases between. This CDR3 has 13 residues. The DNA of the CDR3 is TGCAGCGCCGCGAGCAGGGCGGTCACTGAAGCTTTCTTT. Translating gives CSAASRAVTEAFF.

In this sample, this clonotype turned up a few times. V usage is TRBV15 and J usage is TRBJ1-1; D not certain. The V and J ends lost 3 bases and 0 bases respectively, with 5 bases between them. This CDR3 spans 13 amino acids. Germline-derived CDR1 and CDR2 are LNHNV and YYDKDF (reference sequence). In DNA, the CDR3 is TGTGCCACCAGCAGTGATTTGAACACTGAAGCTTTCTTT. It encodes CATSSDLNTEAFF.

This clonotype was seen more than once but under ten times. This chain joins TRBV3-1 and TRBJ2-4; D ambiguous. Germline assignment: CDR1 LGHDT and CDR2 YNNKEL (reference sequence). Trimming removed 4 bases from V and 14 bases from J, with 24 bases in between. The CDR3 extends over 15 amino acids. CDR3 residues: CASSPGSAPTRGEYF. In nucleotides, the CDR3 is TGTGCCAGCAGCCCTGGTTCTGCACCGACAAGAGGAGAGTACTTC. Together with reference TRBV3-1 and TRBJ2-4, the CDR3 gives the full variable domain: DTAVSQTPKYLVTQMGNDKSIKCEQNLGHDTMYWYKQDSKKFLKIMFSYNNKELIINETVPNRFSPKSPDKAHLNLHINSLELGDSAVYFCASSPGSAPTRGEYFGAGTRLSVL.

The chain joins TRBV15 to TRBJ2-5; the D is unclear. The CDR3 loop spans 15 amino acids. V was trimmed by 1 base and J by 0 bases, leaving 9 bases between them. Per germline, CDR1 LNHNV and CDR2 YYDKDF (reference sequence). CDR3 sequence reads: CATSRGEVYQETQYF. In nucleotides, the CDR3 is TGTGCCACCAGCAGAGGGGAAGTGTACCAAGAGACCCAGTACTTC.

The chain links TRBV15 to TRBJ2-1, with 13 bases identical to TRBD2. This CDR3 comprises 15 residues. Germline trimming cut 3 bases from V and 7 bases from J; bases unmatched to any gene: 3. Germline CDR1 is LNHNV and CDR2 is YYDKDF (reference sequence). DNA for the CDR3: TGTGCCACCAGCAGGGGACTAGCGGGAAGGAATGAGCAGTTCTTC. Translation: CATSRGLAGRNEQFF.

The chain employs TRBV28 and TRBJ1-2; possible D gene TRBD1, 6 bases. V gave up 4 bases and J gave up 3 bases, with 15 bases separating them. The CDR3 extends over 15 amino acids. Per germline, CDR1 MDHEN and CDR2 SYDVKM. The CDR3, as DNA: TGTGCCAGCAGTTCCGAGGGGGGGGGCGACTATGGCTACACCTTC. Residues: CASSSEGGGDYGYTF.

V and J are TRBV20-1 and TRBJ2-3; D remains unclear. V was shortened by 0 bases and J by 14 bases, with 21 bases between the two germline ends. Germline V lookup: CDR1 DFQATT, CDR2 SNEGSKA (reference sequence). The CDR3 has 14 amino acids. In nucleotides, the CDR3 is TGCAGTGCTAGAGAGGGCAGAGAGCACAGATACGCGTATTTT. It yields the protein CSAREGREHRYAYF.

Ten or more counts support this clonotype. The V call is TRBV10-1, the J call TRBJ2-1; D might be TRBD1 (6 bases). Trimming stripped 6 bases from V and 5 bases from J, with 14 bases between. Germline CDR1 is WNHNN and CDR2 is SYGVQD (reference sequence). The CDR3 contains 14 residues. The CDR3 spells CASSGTPGHNEQFF. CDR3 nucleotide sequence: TGCGCCAGCAGCGGGACACCAGGACACAATGAGCAGTTCTTC.

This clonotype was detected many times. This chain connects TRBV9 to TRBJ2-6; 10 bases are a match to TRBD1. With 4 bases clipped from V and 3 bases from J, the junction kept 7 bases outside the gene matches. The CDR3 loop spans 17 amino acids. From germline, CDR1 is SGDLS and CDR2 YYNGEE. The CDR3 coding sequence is TGTGCCAGCAGCTTAACGACAGGGGGCTATGGGGCCAACGTCCTGACTTTC. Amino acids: CASSLTTGGYGANVLTF.

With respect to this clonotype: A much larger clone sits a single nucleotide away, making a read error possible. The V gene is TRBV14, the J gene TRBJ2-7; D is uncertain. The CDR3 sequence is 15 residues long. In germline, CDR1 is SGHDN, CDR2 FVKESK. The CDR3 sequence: CASGQEASLRYEQYF. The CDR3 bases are TGTGCCAGCGGCCAAGAAGCCTCCCTTAGGTACGAGCAGTACTTC. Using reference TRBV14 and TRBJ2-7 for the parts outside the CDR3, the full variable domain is EAGVTQFPSHSVIEKGQTVTLRCDPISGHDNLYWYRRVMGKEIKFLLHFVKESKQDESGMPNNRFLAERTGGTYSTLKVQPAELEDSGVYFCASGQEASLRYEQYFGPGTRLTVT.

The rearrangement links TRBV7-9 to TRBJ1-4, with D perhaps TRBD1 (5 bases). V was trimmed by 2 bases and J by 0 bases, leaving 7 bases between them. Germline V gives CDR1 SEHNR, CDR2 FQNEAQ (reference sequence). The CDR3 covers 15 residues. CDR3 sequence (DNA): TGTGCCAGCAGCTTAAGGACACCAACTAATGAAAAACTGTTTTTT. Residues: CASSLRTPTNEKLFF.

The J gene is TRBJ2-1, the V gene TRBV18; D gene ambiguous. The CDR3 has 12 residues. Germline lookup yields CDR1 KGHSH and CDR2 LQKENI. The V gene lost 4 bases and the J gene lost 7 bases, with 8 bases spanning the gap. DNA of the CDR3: TGTGCCAGCTCACGTGAATTTAATGAGCAGTTCTTC. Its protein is CASSREFNEQFF.

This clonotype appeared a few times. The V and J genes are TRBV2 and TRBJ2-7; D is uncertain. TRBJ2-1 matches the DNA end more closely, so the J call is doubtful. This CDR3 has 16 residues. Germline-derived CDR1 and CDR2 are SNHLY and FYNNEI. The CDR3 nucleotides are TGTGCCAGCAGTGAACGGCTGGCGGCCCTCTCCAATGAGCAGTTCTTC. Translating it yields CASSERLAALSNEQFF.

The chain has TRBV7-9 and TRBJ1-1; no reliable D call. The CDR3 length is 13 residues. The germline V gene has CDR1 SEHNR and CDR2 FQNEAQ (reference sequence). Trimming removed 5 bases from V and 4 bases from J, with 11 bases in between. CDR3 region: CASSPGQRTEAFF. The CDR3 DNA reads TGTGCCAGCAGCCCCGGGCAGCGCACTGAAGCTTTCTTT. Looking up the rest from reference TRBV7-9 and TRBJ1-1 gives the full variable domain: DTGVSQNPRHKITKRGQNVTFRCDPISEHNRLYWYRQTLGQGPEFLTYFQNEAQLEKSRLLSDRFSAERPKGSFSTLEIQRTEQGDSAMYLCASSPGQRTEAFFGQGTRLTVV.